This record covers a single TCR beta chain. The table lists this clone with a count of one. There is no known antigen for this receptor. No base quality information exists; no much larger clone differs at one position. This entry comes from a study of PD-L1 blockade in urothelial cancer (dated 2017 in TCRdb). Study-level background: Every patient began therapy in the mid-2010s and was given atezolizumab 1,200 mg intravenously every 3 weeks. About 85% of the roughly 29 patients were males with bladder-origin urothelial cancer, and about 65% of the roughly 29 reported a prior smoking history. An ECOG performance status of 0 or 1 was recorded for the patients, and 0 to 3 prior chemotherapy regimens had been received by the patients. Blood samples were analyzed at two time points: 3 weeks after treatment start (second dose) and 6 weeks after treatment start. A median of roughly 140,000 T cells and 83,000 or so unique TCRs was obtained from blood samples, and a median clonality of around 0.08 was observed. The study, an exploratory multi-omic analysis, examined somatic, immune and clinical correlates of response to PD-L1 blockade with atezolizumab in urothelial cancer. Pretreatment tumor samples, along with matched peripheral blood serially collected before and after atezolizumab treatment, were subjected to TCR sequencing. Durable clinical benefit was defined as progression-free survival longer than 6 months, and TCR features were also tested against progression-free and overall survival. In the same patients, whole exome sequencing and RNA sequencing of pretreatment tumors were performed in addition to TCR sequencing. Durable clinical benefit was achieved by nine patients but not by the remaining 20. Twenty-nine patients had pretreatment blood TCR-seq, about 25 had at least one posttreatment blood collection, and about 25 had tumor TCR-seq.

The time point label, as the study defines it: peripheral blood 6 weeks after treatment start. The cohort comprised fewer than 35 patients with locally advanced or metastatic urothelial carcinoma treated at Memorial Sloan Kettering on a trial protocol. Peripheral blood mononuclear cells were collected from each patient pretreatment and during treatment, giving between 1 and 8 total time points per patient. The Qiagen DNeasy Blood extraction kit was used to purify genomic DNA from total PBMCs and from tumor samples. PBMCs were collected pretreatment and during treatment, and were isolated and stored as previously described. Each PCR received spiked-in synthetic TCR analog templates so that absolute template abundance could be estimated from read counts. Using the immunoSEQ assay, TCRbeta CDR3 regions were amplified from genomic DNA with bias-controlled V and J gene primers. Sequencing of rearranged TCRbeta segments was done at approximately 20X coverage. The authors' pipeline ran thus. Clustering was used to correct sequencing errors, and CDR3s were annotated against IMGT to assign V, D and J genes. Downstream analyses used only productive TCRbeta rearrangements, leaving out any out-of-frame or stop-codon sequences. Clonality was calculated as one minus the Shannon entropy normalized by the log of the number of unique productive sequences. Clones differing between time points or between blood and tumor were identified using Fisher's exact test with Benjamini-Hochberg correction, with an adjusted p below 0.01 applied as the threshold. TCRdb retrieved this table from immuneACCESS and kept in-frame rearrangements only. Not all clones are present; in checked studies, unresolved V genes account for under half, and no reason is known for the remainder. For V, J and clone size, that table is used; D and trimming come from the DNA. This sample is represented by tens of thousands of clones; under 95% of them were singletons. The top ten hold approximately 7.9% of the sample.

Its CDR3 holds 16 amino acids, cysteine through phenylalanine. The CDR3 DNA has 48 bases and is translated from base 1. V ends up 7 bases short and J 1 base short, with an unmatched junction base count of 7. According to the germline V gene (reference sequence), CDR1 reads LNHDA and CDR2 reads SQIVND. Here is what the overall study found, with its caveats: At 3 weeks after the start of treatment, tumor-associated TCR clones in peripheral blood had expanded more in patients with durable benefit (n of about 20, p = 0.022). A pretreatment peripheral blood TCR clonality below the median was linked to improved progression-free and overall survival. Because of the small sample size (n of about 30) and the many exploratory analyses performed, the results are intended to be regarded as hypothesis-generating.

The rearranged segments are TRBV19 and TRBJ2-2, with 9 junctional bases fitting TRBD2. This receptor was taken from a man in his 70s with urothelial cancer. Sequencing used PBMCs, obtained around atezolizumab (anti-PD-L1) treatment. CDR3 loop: CASTVLAGVNTGELFF. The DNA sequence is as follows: TGTGCCAGTACAGTACTAGCGGGCGTGAACACCGGGGAGCTGTTTTTT.